This TCR beta chain was captured in a study of T-cell memory formation after mild COVID-19 (dated by TCRdb to about 2021). Some background on the complete study: TCR sequence clusters from the two donors were largely donor specific. The cohort was made up of two young adult volunteers, one female and one male, who were previously healthy. In a couple of donors, T-cell clones that expanded and contracted after mild COVID-19 were followed by sequencing TCRalpha and TCRbeta repertoires longitudinally. Overall study outcomes, separate from this receptor: Some responding clones were detected in pre-infection memory, which suggested that pre-existing cross-reactive memory T cells had joined the SARS-CoV-2 response. The study included only a couple of mild cases, and larger cohorts that include severe cases with pre-infection samples were judged to be necessary. SARS-CoV-2 specificity was not confirmed for the second-wave clones peaking on day 37. Contracting CD4+ clones were located mainly in the CM and EM memory subsets, whereas CD8+ clones were found to be enriched in EMRA. Clones contracting from day 15 to 85 had balanced CD4/CD8 phenotypes, while a second wave expanding from day 15 to 37 was biased towards CD4+.

V was cut back by 7 bases and J by 1 base, leaving a gap of 8 bases between them. From the germline V gene, CDR1 is SGHTA and CDR2 is FQGTGA. The CDR3 starts with the cysteine, ends with the phenylalanine, and has 14 residues. Solely the CDR3 DNA is kept, with 42 bases framed from the first base. Ficoll-Paque density gradient centrifugation was used to isolate PBMCs. Data came from an Illumina NovaSeq 6000. cDNA libraries for TCRalpha and TCRbeta were prepared by 5'RACE using constant-segment primers, with sample barcodes and unique molecular identifiers added. Trizol reagent was used to extract RNA from every sample. The libraries were amplified in two PCR steps, and the second step added a second sample barcode and Illumina TruSeq adapters. The libraries were sequenced on an Illumina NovaSeq using 2 x 150 bp paired-end reads. On the authors' methods: With migec v1.2.7, reads were demultiplexed and then collapsed into UMI-guided consensus sequences. Using mixcr v2.1.11, UMI consensuses were aligned to TRA and TRB V and J templates and then assembled into clonotypes. Clonotypes were classified as expanded or contracted when called significant by both edgeR and NoisET, with noise models trained on biological replicates. For edgeR calls, the thresholds were a false discovery rate-adjusted p below 0.01 and a log2 fold-change of 1. As an exploratory analysis of dynamics, PCA with hierarchical clustering was applied to max-normalized trajectories of the 1000 most abundant clonotypes. Each responding clone was given a CD4 or CD8 phenotype based on the CD4+ and CD8+ repertoires, which had been sequenced separately. The public reads were reprocessed in TCRdb via fastp at Q25 and MiXCR, keeping in-frame beta chains. One record per CDR3 amino acid sequence lists the most common genes and DNA. These V and J calls originate from TCRdb's pipeline instead of the authors' own analysis. The sample table records fewer than 700,000 distinct CDR3 sequences; approximately 21% of these occur just once. The top ten hold approximately 8.4% of the sample.

This clonotype was recorded at least ten times. Its antigen target is currently unknown. No much larger clonotype is one base removed from it; base qualities were not supplied. The TCR comes from an adult woman who had mild COVID-19 (a few samples of this study predate the infection). The sample titles of this study are shuffled in the database, so cell type and time point are left out; the donor was told from shared clones. In this chain, TRBV7-3 is recombined with TRBJ2-6; TRBD2 could be the D gene, as 5 bases match. Sequenced sample: PBMCs or a T cell subset sorted from them (not recorded which). The DNA sequence reads TGTGCCAGCACCCGGGAATCTGGGGCCAACGTCCTGACTTTC. Translated, this gives CASTRESGANVLTF. Reference TRBV7-3 and TRBJ2-6 genes cover what lies past the CDR3, so the full variable domain is GAGVSQTPSNKVTEKGKYVELRCDPISGHTALYWYRQSLGQGPEFLIYFQGTGAADDSGLPNDRFFAVRPEGSVSTLKIQRTERGDSAVYLCASTRESGANVLTFGAGSRLTVL.